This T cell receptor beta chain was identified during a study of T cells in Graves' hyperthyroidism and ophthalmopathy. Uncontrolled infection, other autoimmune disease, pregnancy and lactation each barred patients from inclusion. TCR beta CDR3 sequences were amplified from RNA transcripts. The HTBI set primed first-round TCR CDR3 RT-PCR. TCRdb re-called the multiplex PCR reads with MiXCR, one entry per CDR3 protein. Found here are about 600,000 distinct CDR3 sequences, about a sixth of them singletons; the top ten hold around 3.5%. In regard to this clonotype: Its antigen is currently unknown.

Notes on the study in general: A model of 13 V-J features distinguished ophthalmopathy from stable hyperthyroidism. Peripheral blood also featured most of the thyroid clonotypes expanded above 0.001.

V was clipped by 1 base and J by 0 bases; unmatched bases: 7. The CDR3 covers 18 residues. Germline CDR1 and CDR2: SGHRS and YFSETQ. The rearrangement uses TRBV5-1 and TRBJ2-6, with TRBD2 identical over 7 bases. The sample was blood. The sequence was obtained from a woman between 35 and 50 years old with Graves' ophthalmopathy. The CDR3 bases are TGCGCCAGCAGCTTGACGGGCGGGAGAAACTCTGGGGCCAACGTCCTGACTTTC. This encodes CASSLTGGRNSGANVLTF.